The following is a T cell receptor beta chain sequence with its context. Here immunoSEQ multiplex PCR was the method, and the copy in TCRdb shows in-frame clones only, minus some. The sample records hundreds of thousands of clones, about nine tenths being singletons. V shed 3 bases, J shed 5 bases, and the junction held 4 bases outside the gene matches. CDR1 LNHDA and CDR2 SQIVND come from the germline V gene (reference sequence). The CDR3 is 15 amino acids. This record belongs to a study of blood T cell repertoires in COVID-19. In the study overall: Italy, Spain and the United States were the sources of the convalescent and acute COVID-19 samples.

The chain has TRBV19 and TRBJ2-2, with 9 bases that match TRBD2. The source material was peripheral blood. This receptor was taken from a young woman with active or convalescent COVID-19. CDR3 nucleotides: TGTGCCAGTAGTATCGCGGGGGGGATTACCGGGGAGCTGTTTTTT. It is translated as CASSIAGGITGELFF. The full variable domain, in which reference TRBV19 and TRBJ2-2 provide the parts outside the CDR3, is DGGITQSPKYLFRKEGQNVTLSCEQNLNHDAMYWYRQDPGQGLRLIYYSQIVNDFQKGDIAEGYSVSREKKESFPLTVTSAQKNPTAFYLCASSIAGGITGELFFGEGSRLTVL.